This T cell receptor (beta chain) was documented in a study of STAT3 mutations in large granular lymphocyte leukemia. In the study overall: Among longitudinally sequenced T-LGLL patients, roughly half had canonical activating STAT3 mutations detected.

Whole-study results and caveats: At least one immunodominant TCR beta clonotype appeared in every T-cell large granular lymphocyte leukemia patient. Differing intervals and regimens complicate linking therapy response to clone burden. TCR clonotype switching after therapy occurred in about 35% of the 18 patients.

Each sample's TCRbeta library yielded on average about 40,773 productive templates. The assay was immunoSEQ multiplex PCR, and TCRdb's table has in-frame clones only and misses some. This table holds about 24,000 clones, around 93% found once. Germline V gene sequence: CDR1 SEHNR, CDR2 FQNEAQ (reference sequence). The CDR3 covers 14 residues. Losses at the gene ends were 3 bases for V and 10 bases for J; bases not matched to a gene: 2. Details on this clone: Its antigen is unknown.

V and J are TRBV7-9 and TRBJ1-6; TRBD1 aligns across 11 bases. Sequences were obtained from peripheral blood mononuclear cells. The origin of this receptor is a man aged 40-49 years with T-cell large granular lymphocyte leukemia. Some clones in this sample may be carry-over from other donors' samples. The CDR3 is CASSLGTGGSPLHF. In DNA, the CDR3 is TGTGCCAGCAGCTTGGGGACAGGGGGGTCACCCCTCCACTTT.